Listed below are T cell receptor beta chains from one sample, sequenced in a study of cytomegalovirus exposure and HLA in healthy donors. Clones were read by immunoSEQ multiplex PCR, and TCRdb kept only the in-frame ones, dropping some. The repertoire holds 80,000 to 95,000 clones, with roughly three quarters as singletons. The sequencing sample was made of PBMCs. These receptors all stem from a woman aged 35 to 49 in good health and CMV-seropositive. Both conserved end residues are part of each CDR3. A D gene is named only where the DNA matches it firmly. Clone size is not always given. Where it is, it says once, few, many or a class for expanded clones.

size	V	D	J	CDR3	DNA
-	TRBV9	TRBD2	TRBJ2-7	CASSVGNSGSPTSYEQYF	TGTGCCAGCAGCGTAGGTAATAGCGGGAGTCCAACCTCCTACGAGCAGTACTTC
-	TRBV27	TRBD1	TRBJ2-5	CASSPHRTGGERGTQYF	TGTGCCAGCAGTCCGCACCGGACAGGGGGGGAAAGGGGGACCCAGTACTTC
-	TRBV30	TRBD2	TRBJ2-1	CARTPSGSLSYNEQFF	TGTGCCCGAACTCCTAGCGGGAGTCTTTCCTACAATGAGCAGTTCTTC
-	TRBV27	TRBD1	TRBJ1-3	CASSLTGQASGNTIYF	TGTGCCAGCAGTTTGACAGGGCAGGCCTCTGGAAACACCATATATTTT
-	TRBV11-1	-	TRBJ1-1	CASSLAHGITEAFF	TGTGCCAGCAGCTTAGCTCACGGGATCACTGAAGCTTTCTTT
-	TRBV7-8	-	TRBJ2-5	CASSQSWTAGGETQYF	TGTGCCAGCAGCCAATCGTGGACGGCTGGCGGGGAGACCCAGTACTTC
-	TRBV5-1	-	TRBJ1-1	CASSLDRAGTEAFF	TGCGCCAGCAGCTTGGATAGGGCGGGCACTGAAGCTTTCTTT
-	TRBV28	TRBD1	TRBJ2-6	CASSFLRTGPSSGANVLTF	TGTGCCAGCAGTTTCCTCAGGACAGGGCCAAGCTCTGGGGCCAACGTCCTGACTTTC
-	TRBV29-1	TRBD2	TRBJ2-7	CSAILGGLAGVKSQHEQYF	TGCAGCGCCATATTGGGGGGGCTAGCGGGAGTAAAGAGTCAGCACGAGCAGTACTTC
-	TRBV5-1	TRBD2	TRBJ2-3	CASSSSGASTDTQYF	TGCGCCAGCAGCTCTAGCGGGGCTAGCACAGATACGCAGTATTTT
few	TRBV9	-	TRBJ2-1	CASSPPSFGEQFF	TGTGCCAGCAGCCCCCCTTCCTTCGGTGAGCAGTTCTTC
-	TRBV28	-	TRBJ1-1	CASTSGLSGWTEAFF	TGTGCCAGCACCTCTGGGTTGTCAGGTTGGACTGAAGCTTTCTTT
-	TRBV11-2	TRBD1	TRBJ2-4	CASSLTQGEMNIQYF	TGTGCCAGCAGCTTAACACAGGGGGAAATGAACATTCAGTACTTC
-	TRBV27	TRBD1	TRBJ2-7	CASSLAGGQSYEQYF	TGTGCCAGCAGTTTAGCAGGGGGCCAGTCCTACGAGCAGTACTTC
-	TRBV28	-	TRBJ2-7	CASSPSSGTYRYEQYF	TGTGCCAGCAGCCCATCCTCCGGGACATACCGCTACGAGCAGTACTTC
-	TRBV5-1	TRBD2	TRBJ2-2	CASSQAGGNTGELFF	TGCGCCAGCAGCCAAGCGGGAGGTAACACCGGGGAGCTGTTTTTT
once	TRBV19	-	TRBJ2-3	CASSMRESADTQYF	TGTGCCAGTAGTATGAGGGAGTCCGCGGATACGCAGTATTTT
-	TRBV30	-	TRBJ2-1	CAWSVRGSPYNEQFF	TGTGCCTGGAGTGTACGGGGGAGTCCCTACAATGAGCAGTTCTTC
-	TRBV5-1	-	TRBJ2-1	CASSLEGGSYNEQFF	TGCGCCAGCAGCTTGGAGGGAGGCTCCTACAATGAGCAGTTCTTC
-	TRBV7-9	-	TRBJ1-4	CASSLVPGEDEKLFF	TGTGCCAGCAGCTTAGTCCCGGGGGAGGATGAAAAACTGTTTTTT
-	TRBV30	-	TRBJ1-2	CAWSAYYGYTF	TGTGCCTGGAGCGCGTACTATGGCTACACCTTC
-	TRBV6-1	-	TRBJ1-5	CASTGGGARNQPQHF	TGTGCCAGCACCGGCGGGGGGGCCCGCAATCAGCCCCAGCATTTT
-	TRBV7-8	TRBD1	TRBJ2-7	CASSLSPGGYEQYF	TGTGCCAGCAGCTTATCACCAGGGGGCTACGAGCAGTACTTC
-	TRBV9	TRBD2	TRBJ2-2	CASNRGLAGGTNTGELFF	TGTGCCAGCAATAGGGGACTAGCGGGAGGGACGAACACCGGGGAGCTGTTTTTT
-	TRBV28	TRBD2	TRBJ2-2	CASSSPRRGGRELFF	TGTGCCAGCAGTTCCCCCCGTCGGGGGGGCCGGGAGCTGTTTTTT
-	TRBV5-1	-	TRBJ1-2	CASSLTNSIGGGYTF	TGCGCCAGCAGCCTCACCAACTCTATCGGCGGAGGCTACACCTTC
-	TRBV28	-	TRBJ1-1	CASRPGGGNMNTEAFF	TGTGCCAGCAGACCTGGGGGGGGGAATATGAACACTGAAGCTTTCTTT
-	TRBV5-1	TRBD1	TRBJ1-4	CASSLGQGDAEGHYEKLFF	TGCGCCAGCAGCTTGGGGCAGGGGGATGCGGAGGGACACTATGAAAAACTGTTTTTT
few	TRBV10-1	-	TRBJ1-2	CASSEGRNYGYTF	TGCGCCAGCAGTGAGGGCAGAAACTATGGCTACACCTTC
-	TRBV5-1	TRBD1	TRBJ1-1	CASSQGGGPEAFF	TGCGCCAGCAGCCAGGGGGGTGGGCCTGAAGCTTTCTTT
-	TRBV12-5	-	TRBJ1-2	CASGLSPYGYTF	TGTGCTAGTGGTTTGTCCCCTTATGGCTACACCTTC
-	TRBV18	-	TRBJ1-1	CASSQTFNTEAFF	TGTGCCAGCTCACAGACATTTAACACTGAAGCTTTCTTT
-	TRBV7-9	TRBD2	TRBJ2-1	CASSFTGLAHEQFF	TGTGCCAGCAGCTTCACCGGACTAGCCCATGAGCAGTTCTTC
-	TRBV5-1	TRBD1	TRBJ1-6	CASSPRTGSNLINNSPLHF	TGCGCCAGCAGCCCACGGACAGGAAGCAACTTAATTAATAATTCACCCCTCCACTTT
-	TRBV28	-	TRBJ2-7	CASSAGPYEQYF	TGTGCCAGCAGTGCGGGGCCCTACGAGCAGTACTTC
-	TRBV29-1	-	TRBJ2-3	CSVGRTLTDTQYF	TGCAGCGTTGGGAGGACTCTCACAGATACGCAGTATTTT
-	TRBV10-3	TRBD2	TRBJ2-1	CAISRTSGTNEQFF	TGTGCCATCAGTCGGACTAGCGGGACCAATGAGCAGTTCTTC
-	TRBV6-1	TRBD1	TRBJ1-1	CAGKTGVNTEAFF	TGTGCCGGAAAGACAGGGGTGAACACTGAAGCTTTCTTT
-	TRBV4-3	TRBD1	TRBJ2-7	CASSHTYRDRYYEQYF	TGCGCCAGCAGCCATACCTACCGGGACAGGTATTACGAGCAGTACTTC
few	TRBV30	TRBD2	TRBJ2-7	CAWSRGGREQYF	TGTGCCTGGAGTCGCGGGGGGCGCGAGCAGTACTTC
-	TRBV30	TRBD1	TRBJ2-7	CAWSKTGTGGVEQYF	TGTGCCTGGAGTAAGACCGGGACAGGGGGCGTCGAGCAGTACTTC
-	TRBV21-1	-	TRBJ2-1	CASSTSRQFKRVYEQFF	TGTGCCAGCAGCACCTCCCGACAGTTCAAGCGAGTGTATGAGCAGTTCTTC
-	TRBV29-1	TRBD2	TRBJ2-7	CSVRGSGIREEQYF	TGCAGCGTTCGTGGTAGCGGGATTCGTGAGGAGCAGTACTTC
-	TRBV7-9	TRBD1	TRBJ1-1	CASSGSGGFTGGAFF	TGTGCCAGCAGCGGAAGCGGTGGTTTCACAGGGGGAGCTTTCTTT
-	TRBV6-6	-	TRBJ2-7	CASSYSQENYEQYF	TGTGCCAGCAGTTACTCACAGGAAAACTACGAGCAGTACTTC
-	TRBV6-1	-	TRBJ1-1	CASSSRLSENTEAFF	TGTGCCAGCAGCTCCCGACTCTCAGAGAACACTGAAGCTTTCTTT
few	TRBV9	TRBD1	TRBJ2-6	CASSVRDRGVAGANVLTF	TGTGCCAGCAGCGTCCGGGACAGGGGAGTAGCTGGGGCCAACGTCCTGACTTTC
-	TRBV18	-	TRBJ2-7	CASSPDSYEQYF	TGTGCCAGCTCACCTGACAGTTACGAGCAGTACTTC
-	TRBV20-1	-	TRBJ1-2	CSAPNSYGYTF	TGCAGTGCTCCGAACAGTTATGGCTACACCTTC
-	TRBV19	TRBD1	TRBJ1-3	CASREDRGLGNTIYF	TGTGCCAGTAGGGAGGACAGGGGGCTCGGAAACACCATATATTTT
-	TRBV11-2	-	TRBJ1-2	CASSRLTSDRGGYTF	TGTGCCAGCAGCCGGTTAACCTCAGACCGGGGGGGCTACACCTTC
once	TRBV2	TRBD1	TRBJ1-1	CASSVEGATEAFF	TGTGCCAGCAGTGTTGAGGGGGCCACTGAAGCTTTCTTT
-	TRBV25-1	-	TRBJ2-7	CASLQGGPYYEQYF	TGTGCCAGTCTACAGGGTGGCCCCTACTACGAGCAGTACTTC
-	TRBV19	TRBD1	TRBJ2-7	CASSLGQGSYEQYF	TGTGCCAGTAGTCTGGGACAGGGCTCCTACGAGCAGTACTTC
-	TRBV18	-	TRBJ1-1	CASSPPQVRERAFF	TGTGCCAGCTCACCACCGCAGGTCAGGGAAAGAGCTTTCTTT
-	TRBV27	-	TRBJ2-1	CASSSSIEGDEQFF	TGTGCCAGCAGTTCTAGTATCGAGGGAGATGAGCAGTTCTTC
-	TRBV7-6	TRBD1	TRBJ2-7	CASSPSPPGQGPYEQYF	TGTGCCAGCAGCCCCAGTCCCCCCGGACAGGGCCCCTACGAGCAGTACTTC
-	TRBV7-6	TRBD1	TRBJ1-2	CASSPMAGGRNYGYTF	TGTGCCAGCAGCCCCATGGCAGGGGGCAGAAACTATGGCTACACCTTC
-	TRBV28	-	TRBJ1-2	CASSLVGVGGYTF	TGTGCCAGCAGTTTAGTAGGGGTCGGTGGCTACACCTTC
-	TRBV11-1	-	TRBJ1-1	CASSLVEAYTEAFF	TGTGCCAGCAGCTTAGTTGAAGCCTACACTGAAGCTTTCTTT